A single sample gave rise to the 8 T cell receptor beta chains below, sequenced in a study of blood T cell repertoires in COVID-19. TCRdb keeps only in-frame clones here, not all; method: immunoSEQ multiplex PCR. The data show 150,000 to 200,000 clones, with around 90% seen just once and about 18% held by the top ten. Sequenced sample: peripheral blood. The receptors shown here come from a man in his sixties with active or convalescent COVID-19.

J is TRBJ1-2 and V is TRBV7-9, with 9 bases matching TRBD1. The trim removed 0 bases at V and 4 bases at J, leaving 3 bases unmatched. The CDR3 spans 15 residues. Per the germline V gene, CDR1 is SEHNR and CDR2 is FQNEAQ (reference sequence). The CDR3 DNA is TGTGCCAGCAGCTTAGCGAGGGGACAGGGCTATGGCTACACCTTC. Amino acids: CASSLARGQGYGYTF.

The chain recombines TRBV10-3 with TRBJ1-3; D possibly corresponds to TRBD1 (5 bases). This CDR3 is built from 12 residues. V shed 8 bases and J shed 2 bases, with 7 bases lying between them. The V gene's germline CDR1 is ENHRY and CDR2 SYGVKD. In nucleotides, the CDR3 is TGTGCCATCGGGGGGACTGGAAACACCATATATTTT. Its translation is CAIGGTGNTIYF.

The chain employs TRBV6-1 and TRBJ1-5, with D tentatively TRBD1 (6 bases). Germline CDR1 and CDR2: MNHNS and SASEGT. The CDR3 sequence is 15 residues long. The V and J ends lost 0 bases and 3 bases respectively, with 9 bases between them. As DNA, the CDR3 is TGTGCCAGCAGTGAAGCCTGGGACAACAATCAGCCCCAGCATTTT. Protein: CASSEAWDNNQPQHF.

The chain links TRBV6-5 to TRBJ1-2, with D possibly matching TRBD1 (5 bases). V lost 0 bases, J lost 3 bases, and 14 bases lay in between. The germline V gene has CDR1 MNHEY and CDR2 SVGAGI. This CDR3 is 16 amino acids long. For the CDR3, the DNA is TGTGCCAGCAGTTACTCTGTCGCAGGGTATGACTATGGCTACACCTTC. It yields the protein CASSYSVAGYDYGYTF.

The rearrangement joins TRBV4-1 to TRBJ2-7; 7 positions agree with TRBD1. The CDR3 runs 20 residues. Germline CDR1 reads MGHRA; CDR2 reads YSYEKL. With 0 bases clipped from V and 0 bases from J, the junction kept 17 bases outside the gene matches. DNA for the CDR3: TGCGCCAGCAGCCAAGATTACCCGGGACAGTTTTCTTGGAGCTCCTACGAGCAGTACTTC. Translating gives CASSQDYPGQFSWSSYEQYF.

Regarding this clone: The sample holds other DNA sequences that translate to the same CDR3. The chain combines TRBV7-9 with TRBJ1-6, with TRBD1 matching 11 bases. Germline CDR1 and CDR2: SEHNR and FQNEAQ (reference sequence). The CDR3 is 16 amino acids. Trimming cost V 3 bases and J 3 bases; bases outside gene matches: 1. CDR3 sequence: CASSLGTGGYNSPLHF. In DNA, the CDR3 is TGTGCCAGCAGCTTGGGGACAGGGGGCTATAATTCACCCCTCCACTTT.

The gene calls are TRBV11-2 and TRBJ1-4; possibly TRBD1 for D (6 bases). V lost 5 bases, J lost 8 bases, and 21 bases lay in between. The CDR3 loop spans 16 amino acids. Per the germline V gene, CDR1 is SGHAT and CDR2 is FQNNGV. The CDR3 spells CASSLAGGAFMEKLFF. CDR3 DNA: TGTGCCAGCAGCCTAGCGGGGGGGGCGTTCATGGAAAAACTGTTTTTT.

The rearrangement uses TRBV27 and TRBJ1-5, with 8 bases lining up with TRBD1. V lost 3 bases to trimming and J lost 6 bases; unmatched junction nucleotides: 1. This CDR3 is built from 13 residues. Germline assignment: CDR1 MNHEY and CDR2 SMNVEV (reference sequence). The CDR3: CASSFRGPQPQHF. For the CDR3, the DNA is TGTGCCAGCAGTTTCAGGGGGCCTCAGCCCCAGCATTTT.